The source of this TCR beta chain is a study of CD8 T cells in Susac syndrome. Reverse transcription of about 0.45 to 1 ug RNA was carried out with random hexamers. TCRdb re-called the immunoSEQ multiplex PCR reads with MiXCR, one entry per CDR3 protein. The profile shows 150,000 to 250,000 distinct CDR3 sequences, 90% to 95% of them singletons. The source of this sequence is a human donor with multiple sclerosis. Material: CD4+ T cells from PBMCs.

CDR3 loop: CASSLAGVAGYTF. As DNA, the CDR3 is TGTGCCAGCAGCTTGGCAGGTGTCGCTGGCTACACCTTC. The chain has TRBV5-6 and TRBJ1-2; D remains unclear. With 0 bases removed from V and 7 bases from J, the gap between germline ends came to 10 bases. The CDR3 contains 13 residues. Germline V gene sequence: CDR1 SGHDT, CDR2 YYEEEE.